This passage covers 21 T cell receptor beta chains from one sample sequenced in a study of blood T cell repertoires in COVID-19. Measured with immunoSEQ multiplex PCR; TCRdb has only the in-frame clones, and not every one. This sample has under 250,000 clones, with 70% to 90% found just once. The source material was peripheral blood. These receptors were obtained from a man aged 45-65 years with COVID-19, enrolled during active disease.

This chain uses TRBV6-6 with TRBJ1-5, with TRBD1 matching 7 bases. CDR1 is MNHNY and CDR2 is SVGAGI in the germline V gene (reference sequence). The J segment lost 11 bases and the V segment lost 5 bases, leaving 12 bases of the junction unmatched. The CDR3 length is 14 residues. The CDR3, as DNA: TGTGCCAGCAGTCCCCGAGGGGGCGAGGAAGCCCAGCATTTT. This codes for CASSPRGGEEAQHF.

This clone has just a few counts. The J gene is TRBJ2-3, the V gene TRBV5-1; D might be TRBD1 (6 bases). V was cut by 2 bases and J by 0 bases, with 13 bases left in between. This CDR3 spans 16 amino acids. Looked up from germline, CDR1 is SGHRS and CDR2 is YFSETQ. In DNA form, the CDR3 reads TGCGCCAGCAGCTTACAGGGCCAGGGGAGCACAGATACGCAGTATTTT. Its protein product is CASSLQGQGSTDTQYF.

This clone was detected once. This chain uses TRBV6-1 with TRBJ1-2; 8 positions match TRBD1. The CDR3 is 14 residues long. Germline-derived CDR1 and CDR2 are MNHNS and SASEGT. V trimming: 3 bases; J trimming: 8 bases; junction bases outside the gene matches: 8. As DNA, the CDR3 is TGTGCCAGCAGTGAGGTCGGCAGGGGGCGAGGCTACACCTTC. It encodes CASSEVGRGRGYTF.

The chain couples TRBV7-8 to TRBJ2-3, with 11 nucleotides matching TRBD2. The CDR3 is made up of 17 amino acids. Germline V lookup: CDR1 SGHVS, CDR2 FQNEAQ. V lost 1 base to trimming and J lost 5 bases; unmatched junction nucleotides: 8. The DNA of the CDR3 is TGTGCCAGCAGCTTAGAACTAGCGGGGGCCCCCCGAGATACGCAGTATTTT. Translating it yields CASSLELAGAPRDTQYF.

This chain uses TRBV9 with TRBJ2-5; 11 nucleotides line up with TRBD2. Germline loops: CDR1 SGDLS, CDR2 YYNGEE. The CDR3 runs 16 residues. Trimming cost V 4 bases and J 4 bases; bases outside gene matches: 9. This CDR3 is CASSPPGLAGGETQYF. The CDR3 coding sequence is TGTGCCAGCAGCCCCCCCGGGCTAGCGGGAGGAGAGACCCAGTACTTC.

The chain is built from TRBV4-2 and TRBJ2-1, with 7 bases aligning to TRBD1. The CDR3 contains 17 residues. J gave up 4 bases and V 1 base, and 10 bases lay outside the gene matches. Per the germline V gene, CDR1 is LGHNA and CDR2 is YNFKEQ. CDR3 sequence reads: CASSQAQGDRRYNEQFF. The CDR3 DNA reads as TGTGCCAGCAGCCAAGCCCAAGGGGACAGAAGGTACAATGAGCAGTTCTTC.

This clone is a singleton in its sample. The CDR3 bases are TGTGCCTGGAGCCTATCGTGGGGGGCCAACGTCCTGACTTTC. Translated, it gives CAWSLSWGANVLTF. The chain is built from TRBV30 and TRBJ2-6; no clear D. V dropped 3 bases and J dropped 4 bases, with 10 bases sitting between them. The CDR3 has 14 residues. From germline, CDR1 is GTSNPN and CDR2 SVGIG (reference sequence).

The CDR3 nucleotides read TGTGCCAGCAGCCCTTATTCAATTAACAACGAGCAGTACTTC. Its protein is CASSPYSINNEQYF. The chain links TRBV14 to TRBJ2-7; D is unclear. Trimming removed 4 bases from V and 5 bases from J, with 15 bases in between. The V gene's germline CDR1 is SGHDN and CDR2 FVKESK. The CDR3 spans 14 residues.

This chain links TRBV28 with TRBJ1-5; 9 nucleotides match TRBD1. CDR3 length: 15 residues. V was pared by 3 bases and J by 9 bases, with 9 bases of the junction left unmatched. Germline CDR1 is MDHEN and CDR2 is SYDVKM. The chain's CDR3 is CASSLTGTGRTPQHF. Here the CDR3 DNA reads TGTGCCAGCAGTTTGACCGGGACAGGGCGAACGCCCCAGCATTTT.

CDR3 amino acids: CASSLESGLEQYF. CDR3 nucleotide sequence: TGTGCCAGCAGCTTAGAATCGGGTCTGGAGCAGTACTTC. The V gene is TRBV7-6, the J gene TRBJ2-7; D remains ambiguous. V gave up 1 base and J gave up 7 bases, with 11 bases separating them. This CDR3 spans 13 amino acids. CDR1 SGHVS and CDR2 FNYEAQ come from the germline V gene.

The chain links TRBV11-2 to TRBJ1-4; D is undetermined. CDR3 size: 13 residues. V dropped 2 bases and J dropped 2 bases, with 3 bases sitting between them. Per germline, CDR1 SGHAT and CDR2 FQNNGV. The CDR3 DNA follows: TGTGCCAGCAGCTTACGGACTAATGAAAAACTGTTTTTT. Translated, it gives CASSLRTNEKLFF.

V usage is TRBV11-2 and J usage is TRBJ1-2, with 7 bases lining up with TRBD1. CDR3 length: 15 amino acids. CDR1 and CDR2 from the germline V gene are SGHAT and FQNNGV. V lost 5 bases to trimming and J lost 3 bases; unmatched junction nucleotides: 9. Here the CDR3 reads CASSPVRQGDYGYTF. The CDR3 bases are TGTGCCAGCAGCCCCGTCCGGCAGGGGGACTATGGCTACACCTTC.

The rearrangement joins TRBV6-2 or TRBV6-3 to TRBJ1-2; TRBD1 matches 7 bases. Germline CDR1 is MNHEY and CDR2 is SVGEGT. The CDR3 consists of 14 residues. The junction had 5 bases not matched to a gene; V was cut back by 4 bases and J by 3 bases. Here the CDR3 DNA reads TGTGCCAGCAGTTTTACAGGGGCCTACTATGGCTACACCTTC. Translated, it gives CASSFTGAYYGYTF.

The V gene is TRBV11-2, the J gene TRBJ2-5, with 16 bases fitting TRBD2. The CDR3 covers 17 residues. Germline lookup yields CDR1 SGHAT and CDR2 FQNNGV. V trimming: 4 bases; J trimming: 5 bases; junction bases outside the gene matches: 7. The CDR3 coding sequence is TGTGCCAGCAGCTGGCTCGGGACTAGCGGGAGGGGTGAGACCCAGTACTTC. This codes for CASSWLGTSGRGETQYF.

V gene TRBV4-2 combines with J gene TRBJ2-1; 10 bases line up with TRBD2. CDR1 LGHNA and CDR2 YNFKEQ come from the germline V gene. V lost 1 base to trimming and J lost 5 bases; unmatched junction nucleotides: 2. This CDR3 region has 15 residues. Here the CDR3 DNA reads TGTGCCAGCAGCCAAGGGACTAGCGGCGACAATGAGCAGTTCTTC. Translated, it gives CASSQGTSGDNEQFF.

This chain joins TRBV7-2 and TRBJ1-3, with TRBD1 as a possible D gene (5 bases). The germline V and J ends were trimmed by 5 bases and 4 bases, with 18 bases remaining between them. Per germline, CDR1 SGHTA and CDR2 FQGNSA. This CDR3 has 16 residues. This CDR3 is CASSTQTSGLGNTIYF. The CDR3 DNA sequence: TGTGCCAGCAGCACGCAAACCTCAGGGCTAGGAAACACCATATATTTT.

The V call is TRBV5-4, the J call TRBJ2-2; D call uncertain. Germline lookup yields CDR1 SGHNT and CDR2 YYREEE (reference sequence). The CDR3 runs 14 residues. Trimming shortened V by 5 bases and J by 1 base, and 9 bases separated the two germline ends. In DNA, the CDR3 is TGTGCCAGCAGTCTTGGCGGGAACACCGGGGAGCTGTTTTTT. This encodes CASSLGGNTGELFF.

This rearrangement joins TRBV11-1 to TRBJ1-4; no reliable D call. The CDR3 spans 14 residues. Trimming took 6 bases from V and 7 from J, leaving 15 bases between them. Per the germline V gene, CDR1 is SGHAT and CDR2 is FQDESV (reference sequence). CDR3: CASSLSRGSEKLFF. The CDR3 DNA is TGTGCCAGCAGTCTGTCCCGAGGGAGTGAAAAACTGTTTTTT.

The chain links TRBV5-1 to TRBJ2-2; TRBD1 is a possible D gene (5 bases). The CDR3 sequence is 13 residues long. Germline CDR1 and CDR2: SGHRS and YFSETQ. Trimming left V 1 base short and J 5 bases short, with 6 bases between. CDR3: CASSLTGTGELFF. The CDR3 region has the DNA TGCGCCAGCAGCTTGACAGGTACCGGGGAGCTGTTTTTT.

In its sample, this clone was seen once. The chain recombines TRBV9 with TRBJ2-1; D ambiguous. Germline V CDR1 and CDR2: SGDLS, YYNGEE. The CDR3 loop spans 15 amino acids. V was clipped by 4 bases and J by 6 bases, with 17 bases between them. CDR3 nucleotides: TGTGCCAGCAGCCTAGGCCCTGCAGATCCCAATGAGCAGTTCTTC. This gives the protein CASSLGPADPNEQFF.

The chain is built from TRBV9 and TRBJ2-2, with D perhaps matching TRBD2 (6 bases). The CDR3 spans 14 residues. Looked up from germline, CDR1 is SGDLS and CDR2 is YYNGEE. V lost 0 bases to trimming and J lost 6 bases, with 9 bases between them. The CDR3: CASSVEGGSGELFF. CDR3 nucleotide sequence: TGTGCCAGCAGCGTAGAGGGAGGATCCGGGGAGCTGTTTTTT.